This T cell receptor beta chain was sequenced in a study of regulatory T cells in long-lasting Graves disease. With V trimmed by 7 bases and J by 0 bases, 4 bases remained unmatched. Germline V gene data show CDR1 as DFQATT and CDR2 as SNEGSKA (reference sequence). There are 13 residues in the CDR3. HTBI primers from iRepertoire and Arm-PCR of CDR3 regions yielded the TCR beta libraries. TCRdb reprocessed the multiplex PCR reads via MiXCR and lists one record per CDR3 protein. The table lists hundreds of thousands of distinct CDR3 sequences, 15% to 20% of them singletons. This clonotype was recorded many times. Time point denoted: newly diagnosed GD, antithyroid drugs for less than 3 months. Making the TCR library involved RNA that had been extracted from PBMCs. These same data were also listed under a study on T cells in Graves' hyperthyroidism and ophthalmopathy. That work states: In the first-round RT-PCR of the TCR CDR3, the HTBI primer set was used.

This clonotype was sampled from a woman aged 25 to 45 with Graves disease. The V gene is TRBV20-1, the J gene TRBJ1-1, with TRBD1 identical over 8 bases. This specimen was peripheral blood mononuclear cells (PBMCs), taken at new diagnosis, from a patient treated with antithyroid drugs. CDR3 bases: TGCAGTGTTAGGGACAGGTTGAACACTGAAGCTTTCTTT. This sequence encodes CSVRDRLNTEAFF.